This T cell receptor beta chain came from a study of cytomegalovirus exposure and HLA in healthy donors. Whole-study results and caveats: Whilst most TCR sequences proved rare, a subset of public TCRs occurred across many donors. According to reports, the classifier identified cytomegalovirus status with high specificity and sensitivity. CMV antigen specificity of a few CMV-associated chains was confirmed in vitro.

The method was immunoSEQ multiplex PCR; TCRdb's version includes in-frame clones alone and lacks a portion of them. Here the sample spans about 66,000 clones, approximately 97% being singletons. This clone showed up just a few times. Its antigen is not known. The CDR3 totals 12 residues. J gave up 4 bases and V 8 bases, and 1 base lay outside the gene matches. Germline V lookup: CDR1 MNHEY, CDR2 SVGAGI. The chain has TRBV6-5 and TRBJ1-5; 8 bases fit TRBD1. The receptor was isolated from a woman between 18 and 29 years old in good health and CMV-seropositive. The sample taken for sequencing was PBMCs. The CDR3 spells CASWTGNQPQHF. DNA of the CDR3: TGTGCCAGCTGGACAGGGAATCAGCCCCAGCATTTT.